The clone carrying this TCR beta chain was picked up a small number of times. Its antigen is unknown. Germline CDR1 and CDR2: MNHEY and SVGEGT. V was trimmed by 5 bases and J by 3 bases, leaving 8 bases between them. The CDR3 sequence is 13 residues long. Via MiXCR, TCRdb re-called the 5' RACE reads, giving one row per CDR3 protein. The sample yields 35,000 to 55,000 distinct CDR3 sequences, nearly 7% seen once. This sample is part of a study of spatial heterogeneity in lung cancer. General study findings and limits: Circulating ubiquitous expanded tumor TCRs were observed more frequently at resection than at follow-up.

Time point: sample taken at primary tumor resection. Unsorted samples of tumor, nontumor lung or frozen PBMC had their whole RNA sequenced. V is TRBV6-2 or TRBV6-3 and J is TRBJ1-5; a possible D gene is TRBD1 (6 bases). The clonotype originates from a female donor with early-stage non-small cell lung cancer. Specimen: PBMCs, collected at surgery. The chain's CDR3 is CASSTGINQPQHF. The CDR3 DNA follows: TGTGCCAGCAGTACAGGGATCAATCAGCCCCAGCATTTT.